This T cell receptor beta chain was retrieved from a study of T-cell memory formation after mild COVID-19. Study-wide results and caveats: Day 15 to 85 contractors were CD4/CD8 balanced; later expanders leaned CD4+.

TCRdb reprocessed the 5' RACE reads with MiXCR, giving one entry per CDR3 protein. The table records roughly 250,000 distinct CDR3 sequences, 16% of them present only once. There are a few counts of this clonotype. Its antigen remains unidentified. The sequenced material came from PBMCs or a T cell subset sorted from them (not recorded which). This receptor was identified in a man younger than 35 who had mild COVID-19 (a few samples of this study predate the infection). Cell type and time point are not known.

This chain's CDR3 is CASSLSPGRGTGELFF. CDR3 DNA sequence: TGCGCCAGCAGCTTGTCCCCTGGGAGGGGCACCGGGGAGCTGTTTTTT. The chain has TRBV5-1 and TRBJ2-2; 7 positions agree with TRBD2. The CDR3 has 16 residues. Germline CDR1 reads SGHRS; CDR2 reads YFSETQ. J lost 4 bases, V lost 1 base, and 7 bases had no gene match. Together with reference TRBV5-1 and TRBJ2-2, the CDR3 gives the full variable domain: KAGVTQTPRYLIKTRGQQVTLSCSPISGHRSVSWYQQTPGQGLQFLFEYFSETQRNKGNFPGRFSGRQFSNSRSEMNVSTLELGDSALYLCASSLSPGRGTGELFFGEGSRLTVL.